This T cell receptor beta chain came from a study of technical replicates of blood from a few donors (dated by TCRdb to 2015 to 2018). CDR1 is given as GTSNPN and CDR2 as SVGIG, both from the germline V gene (reference sequence). The CDR3 contains 14 residues, cysteine and phenylalanine counted. Here the CDR3 DNA is all that survives: 42 bases in frame from base 1. V sheds 0 bases and J sheds 4 bases, leaving 11 bases between their ends. Library construction relied on the immunoSEQ multiplex PCR assay. As stored in TCRdb, this immuneACCESS dataset retains in-frame rearrangements with V and J assigned. A fraction of the clones does not appear; measured against another copy, unresolved V genes explain less than half of the discrepancy, and the remainder lacks a known reason. This sample comprises 80,000 or so clones, 95% to 98% of them detected only once. 0.2% to 0.25% of the sample belongs to the ten largest clones.

About this clone: Its antigen remains unidentified. Base qualities are not at hand, and no much larger clone is one base apart.

The V and J genes are TRBV30 and TRBJ2-3; the D gene cannot be named for sure. The TCR sequence derives from a human donor in good health. The sequenced sample was T cells isolated from PBMCs. The CDR3 region: CAWSVRRIADTQYF. The DNA is as follows: TGTGCCTGGAGTGTAAGGAGAATCGCAGATACGCAGTATTTT.